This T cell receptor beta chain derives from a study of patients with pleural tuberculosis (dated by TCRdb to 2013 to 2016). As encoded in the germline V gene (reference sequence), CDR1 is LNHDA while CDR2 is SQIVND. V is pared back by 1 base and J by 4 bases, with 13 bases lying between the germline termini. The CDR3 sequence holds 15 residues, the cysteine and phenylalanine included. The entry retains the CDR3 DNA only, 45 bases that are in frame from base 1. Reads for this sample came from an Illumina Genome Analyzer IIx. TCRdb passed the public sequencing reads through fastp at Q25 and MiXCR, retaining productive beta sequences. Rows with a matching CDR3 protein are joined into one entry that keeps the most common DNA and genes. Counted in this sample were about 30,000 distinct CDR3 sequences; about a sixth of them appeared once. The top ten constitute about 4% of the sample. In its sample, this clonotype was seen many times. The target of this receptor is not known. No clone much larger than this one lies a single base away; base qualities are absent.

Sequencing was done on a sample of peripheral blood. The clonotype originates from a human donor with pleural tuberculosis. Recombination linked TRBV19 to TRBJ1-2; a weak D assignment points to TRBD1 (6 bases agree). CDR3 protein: CASSIGQVPFYGYTF. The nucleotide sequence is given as TGTGCCAGTAGTATAGGACAGGTTCCATTCTATGGCTACACCTTC. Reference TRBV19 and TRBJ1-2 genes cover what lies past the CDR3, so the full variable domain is DGGITQSPKYLFRKEGQNVTLSCEQNLNHDAMYWYRQDPGQGLRLIYYSQIVNDFQKGDIAEGYSVSREKKESFPLTVTSAQKNPTAFYLCASSIGQVPFYGYTFGSGTRLTVV.